This T cell receptor beta chain emerged from a study of beta chain features in type 1 diabetes. Study-wide context: Sorted cell examination encompassed 100,000,000 or so cells across all samples.

A note on this clone: What it binds is unknown.

Looked up from germline, CDR1 is SGHAT and CDR2 is FQNNGV. V shed 5 bases and J 5 bases; nucleotides not matched to a gene: 12. The CDR3 is 16 amino acids. Findings and limits, study-wide: The naive, central memory and Treg TCRB repertoires showed an apparent similarity that was greater among patients than among healthy donors. Lower insertion and higher deletion counts appeared at VDJ junctions in type 1 diabetes patients.

cDNA synthesis used the whole RNA isolate, giving expressed TCRB sequences. Generated by immunoSEQ multiplex PCR, the TCRdb table keeps only in-frame clones and is missing some. The table shows a few hundred thousand clones, with about 11% occurring only once. Isolation of CD4+ naive, central memory, regulatory and stem cell-like memory cells was achieved by sorting via CD45RO/CCR7/CD25/CD127/CD95/CD27. The chain employs TRBV11-2 and TRBJ2-1, with 7 bases aligning to TRBD2. The sequencing input was central memory CD4+ T cells from blood. The receptor's source is a man younger than 30 in good health. The CDR3 loop is CASSPPAGVGNNEQFF. The CDR3 coding sequence is TGTGCCAGCAGCCCGCCCGCGGGAGTAGGCAACAATGAGCAGTTCTTC.